These 21 T cell receptor beta chains came from one sample sequenced in a study of prognosis after radiotherapy for stage I lung cancer. Two-round multiplex PCR, the amplification method, yielded TCR beta CDR3 from genomic DNA. Round-one PCR had primers specific to each TRBV and TRBJ gene. TCRdb re-analysed the multiplex PCR reads in MiXCR, keeping a single row per CDR3 protein. The repertoire holds about 47,000 distinct CDR3 sequences, 30% to 35% seen once, with 9.2% in the top ten. Specimen: PBMCs, collected before or after stereotactic body radiation therapy (not recorded which). The receptors were sampled from a donor over 45 with non-small cell lung cancer.

By frequency in the sample, this clonotype is medium-sized. The chain combines TRBV6-2 or TRBV6-3 with TRBJ2-2; tentatively, D is TRBD1 or TRBD2 (6 bases each). Germline V gives CDR1 MNHEY, CDR2 SVGEGT. V was pared by 5 bases and J by 6 bases, with 13 bases between. This CDR3 is 14 amino acids long. As DNA, the CDR3 is TGTGCCAGCAGTCCAGACGGGGGCTCCGGGGAGCTGTTTTTT. The encoded protein is CASSPDGGSGELFF.

The chain couples TRBV2 to TRBJ1-4; D gene uncertain. V gave up 4 bases and J gave up 0 bases, with 12 bases separating them. Germline V gives CDR1 SNHLY, CDR2 FYNNEI. The CDR3 contains 16 residues. CDR3: CASSVNRPSTNEKLFF. As DNA, the CDR3 is TGTGCCAGCAGTGTTAACCGACCCTCAACTAATGAAAAACTGTTTTTT.

As to this clonotype: At one boundary the junction diverges from the germline segment, which might be a read error. The V call is TRBV2, the J call TRBJ2-1; D may be TRBD1 (5 bases). The CDR3 sequence is 18 residues long. CDR1 is SNHLY, CDR2 FYNNEI, per germline. As DNA, the CDR3 is TGTGCCAGCAGTGTTGAGGTGCAGGGCGCTAATTCCTGCAATGAGCAGTTCTTC. Translating it yields CASSVEVQGANSCNEQFF.

The sample holds many counts of this clonotype. The chain recombines TRBV30 with TRBJ1-5; no clear D. The germline V gene encodes CDR1 GTSNPN and CDR2 SVGIG (reference sequence). The V end was cut by 3 bases, the J end by 5 bases, with 11 bases between. The CDR3 sequence is 13 residues long. The chain's CDR3 is CAWSPDRDQPQHF. The CDR3 DNA follows: TGTGCCTGGAGCCCGGACCGAGATCAGCCCCAGCATTTT.

Points on this clonotype: An end of the junction differs from the germline gene, which may be a read error. This chain links TRBV19 with TRBJ2-6; D unresolved. The germline V gene has CDR1 LNHDA and CDR2 SQIVND (reference sequence). The length of the CDR3 is 16 residues. The CDR3 DNA reads TGTGCCAGTAGAGCGCAGGCCATCTCTGGGACCAACGTCCTGACTTTC. Translated: CASRAQAISGTNVLTF.

This clonotype was detected ten times or more. The rearrangement links TRBV6-2 or TRBV6-3 to TRBJ2-1, with TRBD2 identical over 11 bases. Germline V gene sequence: CDR1 MNHEY, CDR2 SVGEGT. This CDR3 has 15 residues. Trimming at V came to 5 bases and at J to 2 bases, leaving 2 bases not matched to a gene. CDR3 sequence reads: CASSKLAGAYNEQFF. CDR3 in DNA: TGTGCCAGCAGTAAACTAGCGGGGGCCTACAATGAGCAGTTCTTC.

This clonotype appeared a few times. This sequence joins TRBV5-4 and TRBJ2-5, with 10 positions matching TRBD1. This CDR3 has 14 amino acids. Germline values: CDR1 SGHNT, CDR2 YYREEE (reference sequence). Unmatched junction bases numbered 5, after V lost 4 bases and J lost 5 bases. This chain's CDR3 is CASSRTGGGETQYF. The CDR3 coding sequence is TGTGCCAGCAGCAGGACAGGGGGTGGGGAGACCCAGTACTTC.

The chain couples TRBV20-1 to TRBJ2-2, with 9 bases aligning to TRBD1. The CDR3 has 16 residues. J lost 8 bases, V lost 5 bases, and 15 bases had no gene match. CDR1 is DFQATT, CDR2 SNEGSKA, per germline (reference sequence). The CDR3: CSASHPGTGPVGELFF. CDR3 DNA sequence: TGCAGTGCTTCTCACCCCGGGACAGGGCCTGTGGGGGAGCTGTTTTTT.

Concerning this clonotype itself: A much bigger clone sits one base away, suggesting this may be a read error. V usage is TRBV25-1 and J usage is TRBJ1-4, with unresolved D. The CDR3 has 11 residues. Trimming removed 2 bases from V and 11 bases from J, with 6 bases in between. The germline V gene encodes CDR1 MGHDK and CDR2 SYGVNS. The CDR3 DNA sequence: TGTGCCAGCAGTGAAAAGGTGAAACTGTTTTTT. Amino acid sequence: CASSEKVKLFF.

This clonotype occurred many times. The V and J genes are TRBV7-8 and TRBJ1-4; D uncertain. The V gene's germline CDR1 is SGHVS and CDR2 FQNEAQ. V was clipped by 0 bases and J by 11 bases, with 10 bases between them. The CDR3 sequence is 13 residues long. CDR3 residues: CASSLAEGTKLFF. The CDR3 DNA sequence: TGTGCCAGCAGCTTAGCGGAGGGTACGAAACTGTTTTTT.

V and J are TRBV5-1 and TRBJ2-1; TRBD2 might be the D (5 bases). The V end was cut by 2 bases, the J end by 8 bases, with 17 bases between. Looked up from germline, CDR1 is SGHRS and CDR2 is YFSETQ. CDR3 length: 15 residues. CDR3 nucleotides: TGCGCCAGCAGCTTTAGCGTGGTGGGGATTGATGAGCAGTTCTTC. Its protein product is CASSFSVVGIDEQFF.

This clonotype was picked up many times. V is TRBV11-2 and J is TRBJ2-3; D is perhaps TRBD2 (7 bases). This CDR3 spans 15 amino acids. From germline, CDR1 is SGHAT and CDR2 FQNNGV. Trimming took 5 bases from V and 5 from J, leaving 17 bases between them. The CDR3 is CASSKGGAIGDTQYF. In DNA, the CDR3 is TGTGCCAGCAGCAAAGGGGGGGCAATCGGAGATACGCAGTATTTT. Drawing the rest from reference TRBV11-2 and TRBJ2-3, the complete variable domain is EAGVAQSPRYKIIEKRQSVAFWCNPISGHATLYWYQQILGQGPKLLIQFQNNGVVDDSQLPKDRFSAERLKGVDSTLKIQPAKLEDSAVYLCASSKGGAIGDTQYFGPGTRLTVL.

At least ten counts were recorded for this clonotype. CDR3 nucleotides: TGTGCCAGCTCACCTCCAGGCTCAGCAACCGGAGAAGCTTTCTTT. This gives the protein CASSPPGSATGEAFF. V is TRBV18 and J is TRBJ1-1; D is uncertain. Germline values: CDR1 KGHSH, CDR2 LQKENI. V was clipped by 3 bases and J by 8 bases, with 19 bases between them. The CDR3 extends over 15 amino acids.

This clonotype was counted at least ten times. The V and J genes are TRBV27 and TRBJ1-5; D unresolved. Germline CDR1 reads MNHEY; CDR2 reads SMNVEV (reference sequence). The V and J ends lost 5 bases and 0 bases respectively, with 20 bases between them. The CDR3 totals 18 residues. The CDR3 loop reads CASSPRLTPSDSNQPQHF. CDR3 DNA: TGTGCCAGCAGTCCACGCTTGACCCCCTCGGATAGCAATCAGCCCCAGCATTTT.

There are many counts of this clonotype. The chain joins TRBV20-1 to TRBJ2-3; possible D gene TRBD1, 5 bases. The CDR3 extends over 16 amino acids. Germline values: CDR1 DFQATT, CDR2 SNEGSKA (reference sequence). V was trimmed by 1 base and J by 3 bases, leaving 17 bases between them. CDR3 coding DNA: TGCAGTGCTAGAGGCCCGGGCAGGCAGGGTACAGATACGCAGTATTTT. This gives the protein CSARGPGRQGTDTQYF.

This clonotype was recorded at least ten times. J is TRBJ1-1 and V is TRBV20-1; tentatively, D is TRBD1 (6 bases). The CDR3 consists of 15 residues. Per germline, CDR1 DFQATT and CDR2 SNEGSKA (reference sequence). V was trimmed by 3 bases and J by 3 bases, leaving 17 bases between them. The CDR3 reads CSASRAGQPYTEAFF. Written as DNA, the CDR3 is TGCAGTGCTAGTCGGGCCGGACAGCCATACACTGAAGCTTTCTTT.

The chain links TRBV6-1 to TRBJ2-7; TRBD1 matches 8 bases. Germline assignment: CDR1 MNHNS and CDR2 SASEGT. The trim removed 7 bases at V and 3 bases at J, leaving 11 bases unmatched. CDR3 length equals 15 residues. CDR3 nucleotide sequence: TGTGCCAGCACCCCCTTGGGACAGGTAGGCTACGAGCAGTACTTC. Translation gives CASTPLGQVGYEQYF.

A remark on this clonotype: Compared with germline, one end of the junction differs, possibly owing to a read error. The V gene is TRBV6-1, the J gene TRBJ1-1, with D perhaps matching TRBD1 (5 bases). CDR1 is MNHNS and CDR2 is SASEGT in the germline V gene. The CDR3 length is 13 residues. CDR3 amino acids: CASGYRMNTESFF. CDR3 sequence (DNA): TGTGCCAGCGGGTACAGGATGAACACTGAATCTTTCTTT.

The gene calls are TRBV12-3 or TRBV12-4 and TRBJ2-1; D might be TRBD2 (6 bases). CDR3 length equals 14 residues. V was shortened by 3 bases and J by 7 bases, with 13 bases between the two germline ends. This CDR3 reads CASSLSSAVNEQFF. CDR3 DNA sequence: TGTGCCAGCAGTTTGTCTAGCGCAGTGAATGAGCAGTTCTTC.

Regarding this clonotype: Since a much larger clone is just one base distant, this may be a read error. The chain carries TRBV3-1 and TRBJ1-2; D possibly corresponds to TRBD1 (5 bases). CDR3 length equals 13 residues. The germline V gene has CDR1 LGHDT and CDR2 YNNKEL (reference sequence). This CDR3 is CVSSPRDNYGYTF. The CDR3 DNA reads TGTGTCAGCAGCCCCCGGGACAACTATGGCTACACCTTC. The whole variable domain, remainder taken from reference TRBV3-1 and TRBJ1-2, is DTAVSQTPKYLVTQMGNDKSIKCEQNLGHDTMYWYKQDSKKFLKIMFSYNNKELIINETVPNRFSPKSPDKAHLNLHINSLELGDSAVYFCVSSPRDNYGYTFGSGTRLTVV.

Comment on this clonotype: The junction does not match germline at one end; this may be a read error. The CDR3 loop reads CAGSQGGGDGFNEAFF. The DNA of the CDR3 is TGTGCCGGCAGCCAAGGGGGAGGGGACGGGTTCAATGAAGCTTTCTTT. The chain carries TRBV4-2 and TRBJ1-1; D is perhaps TRBD1 (6 bases). The CDR3 runs to 16 residues. CDR1 and CDR2 from the germline V gene are LGHNA and YNFKEQ.